The entry that follows covers one T cell receptor (beta chain) sequence. Measured with immunoSEQ multiplex PCR; TCRdb has only the in-frame clones, and not every one. The data hold 85,000 to 90,000 clones, with about 92% observed a single time. The germline V gene encodes CDR1 SGHTA and CDR2 FQGNSA. This CDR3 has 17 amino acids. Trimming took off 0 bases at V and 1 base at J, with 12 bases between the two ends. The sample is drawn from a study of T cell responses to AZD1222 COVID-19 vaccine. The V gene is TRBV7-2, the J gene TRBJ1-4, with D possibly being TRBD1 (6 bases). Sequenced here: peripheral blood, sampled 28 days after the second AZD1222 dose. This sequence originates from an adult who received the AZD1222 COVID-19 vaccine. The CDR3 DNA follows: TGTGCCAGCAGCTTAGCCCTACAGGGTCAAACTAATGAAAAACTGTTTTTT. Protein sequence: CASSLALQGQTNEKLFF.